The 2 T cell receptor beta chains presented below share a single source sample, sequenced in a study of T cells in Graves' hyperthyroidism and ophthalmopathy. Template material for amplifying TCR beta CDR3 regions consisted of RNA transcripts. A set of HTBI primers served as the primers for a first-round RT-PCR of the TCR CDR3. A single record per CDR3 protein comes from TCRdb applying MiXCR to the multiplex PCR reads. The sample shows about 700,000 distinct CDR3 sequences, 12% to 15% of them seen only once. Sequencing was done on a sample of blood. Every receptor here comes from a woman aged 18-29 years with Graves' hyperthyroidism.

This clonotype was counted a few times. The V and J genes are TRBV20-1 and TRBJ1-3; possible D gene TRBD1, 5 bases. The V and J ends lost 5 bases and 0 bases respectively, with 8 bases between them. This CDR3 is 13 amino acids long. The V gene's germline CDR1 is DFQATT and CDR2 SNEGSKA (reference sequence). The DNA for the CDR3 is TGCAGTGCTCGACAGCTCTCTGGAAACACCATATATTTT. Its translation is CSARQLSGNTIYF.

The chain has TRBV20-1 and TRBJ1-1, with TRBD1 as a possible D gene (5 bases). This CDR3 region has 15 residues. The V gene's germline CDR1 is DFQATT and CDR2 SNEGSKA (reference sequence). V was cut by 2 bases and J by 3 bases, with 16 bases left in between. This chain's CDR3 is CSARYRGRAYTEAFF. CDR3 nucleotide sequence: TGCAGTGCTAGATATCGTGGCAGGGCCTACACTGAAGCTTTCTTT.